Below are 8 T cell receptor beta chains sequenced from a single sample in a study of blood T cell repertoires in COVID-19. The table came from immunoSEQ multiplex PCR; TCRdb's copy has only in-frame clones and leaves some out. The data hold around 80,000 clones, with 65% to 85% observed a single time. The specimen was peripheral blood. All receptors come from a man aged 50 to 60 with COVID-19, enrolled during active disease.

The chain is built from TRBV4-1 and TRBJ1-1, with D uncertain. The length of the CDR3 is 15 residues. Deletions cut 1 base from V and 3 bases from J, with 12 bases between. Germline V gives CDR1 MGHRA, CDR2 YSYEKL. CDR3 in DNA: TGCGCCAGCAGCCAAGGGGCGGGGTGGGACACTGAAGCTTTCTTT. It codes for CASSQGAGWDTEAFF.

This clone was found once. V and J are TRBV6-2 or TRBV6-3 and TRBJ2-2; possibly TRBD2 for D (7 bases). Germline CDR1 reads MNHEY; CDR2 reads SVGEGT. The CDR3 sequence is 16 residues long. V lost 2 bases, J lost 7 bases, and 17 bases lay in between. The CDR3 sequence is CASSYTEGGSHGELFF. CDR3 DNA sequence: TGTGCCAGCAGTTACACGGAGGGGGGGAGTCACGGGGAGCTGTTTTTT.

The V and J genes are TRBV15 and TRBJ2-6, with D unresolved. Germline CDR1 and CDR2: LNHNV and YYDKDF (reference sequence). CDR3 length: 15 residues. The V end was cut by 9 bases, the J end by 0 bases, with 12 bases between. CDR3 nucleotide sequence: TGTGCCACTAGTTTTGCTCGCTCTGGGGCCAACGTCCTGACTTTC. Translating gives CATSFARSGANVLTF.

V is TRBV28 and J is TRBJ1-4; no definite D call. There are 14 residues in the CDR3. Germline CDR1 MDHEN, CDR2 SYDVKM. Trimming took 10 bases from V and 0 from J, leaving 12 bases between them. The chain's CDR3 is CAISQTPTNEKLFF. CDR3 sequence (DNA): TGTGCCATCTCCCAGACTCCAACTAATGAAAAACTGTTTTTT.

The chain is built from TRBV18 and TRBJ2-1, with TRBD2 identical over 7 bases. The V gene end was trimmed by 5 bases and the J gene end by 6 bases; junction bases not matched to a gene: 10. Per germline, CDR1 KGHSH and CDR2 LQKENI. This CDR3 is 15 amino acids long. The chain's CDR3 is CASSTSLAAINEQFF. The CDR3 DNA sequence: TGTGCCAGCTCAACTTCCCTAGCGGCGATCAATGAGCAGTTCTTC.

Written as DNA, the CDR3 is TGTGCCAGCAGTTTAGAACAGGGGGTGGATACGCAGTATTTT. This translates into CASSLEQGVDTQYF. This chain connects TRBV28 to TRBJ2-3; TRBD1 matches at 8 bases. Germline loops: CDR1 MDHEN, CDR2 SYDVKM. V lost 2 bases, J lost 6 bases, and 4 bases stayed unmatched. This CDR3 is 14 amino acids long.

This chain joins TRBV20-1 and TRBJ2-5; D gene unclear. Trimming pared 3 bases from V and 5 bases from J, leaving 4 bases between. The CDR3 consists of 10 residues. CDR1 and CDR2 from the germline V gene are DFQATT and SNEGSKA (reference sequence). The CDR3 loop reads CSASLETQYF. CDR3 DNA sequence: TGCAGTGCTAGCCTGGAGACCCAGTACTTC.

CDR3: CASSVGTSGSTDTQYF. The CDR3 nucleotides are TGTGCCAGCAGCGTAGGAACTAGCGGGAGCACAGATACGCAGTATTTT. This chain connects TRBV9 to TRBJ2-3, with TRBD2 matching 9 bases. With 0 bases clipped from V and 0 bases from J, the junction kept 2 bases outside the gene matches. The CDR3 consists of 16 residues. The germline V gene encodes CDR1 SGDLS and CDR2 YYNGEE. Full variable domain (remainder filled in from reference TRBV9 and TRBJ2-3): DSGVTQTPKHLITATGQRVTLRCSPRSGDLSVYWYQQSLDQGLQFLIQYYNGEERAKGNILERFSAQQFPDLHSELNLSSLELGDSALYFCASSVGTSGSTDTQYFGPGTRLTVL.